The clone carrying this T cell receptor (beta chain) has just one count. These data come from a study of tumor T cells in aggressive B-cell lymphoma. Sequencing was performed with immunoSEQ multiplex PCR; in TCRdb, only in-frame clones are kept and a portion is missing. In the table there are several thousand clones, 70% to 90% of which are singletons. Sequencing input: tumor tissue. The TCR was taken from an adult with diffuse large B cell lymphoma.

The CDR3 DNA sequence: TGTGCCAGCAGCTTCCGGACTAGCGGGGGCCGTAAGAGCACAGATACGCAGTATTTT. Its translation is CASSFRTSGGRKSTDTQYF. The chain carries TRBV5-4 and TRBJ2-3; 13 bases match TRBD2. CDR1 and CDR2 (germline): SGHNT, YYREEE (reference sequence). CDR3 size: 19 residues. Trimming cost V 2 bases and J 0 bases; bases outside gene matches: 9.